This is a list of T cell receptor beta chains from one sample in a study of blood T cell repertoires in COVID-19. Clones were sequenced by immunoSEQ multiplex PCR, and TCRdb holds only the in-frame ones, with some missing. The sample holds around 300,000 clones, 89% seen once. What was sequenced was PBMCs or T cells enriched from blood (not recorded which). These receptors came from a woman between 35 and 50 years old who had recovered from COVID-19. Both conserved end residues are part of each CDR3. A D gene is named only where the DNA matches it firmly. Clone size is stated in some rows and not others, as once, few, many or a class when expanded.

>TRBV6-5|15|.|TRBJ2-7|.
CASTGWGEGSYEQYF
TGTGCCAGCACTGGGTGGGGAGAAGGCTCCTACGAGCAGTACTTC
>TRBV27|14|.|TRBJ2-7|.
CASRPRESSYEQYF
TGTGCCAGCCGCCCCAGGGAAAGCTCCTACGAGCAGTACTTC
>TRBV7-2|14|.|TRBJ2-7|.
CASSPTRQSYEQYF
TGTGCCAGCAGCCCCACCAGACAGTCCTACGAGCAGTACTTC
>TRBV19|15|.|TRBJ1-1|.
CASSIAEGRDTEAFF
TGTGCCAGTAGTATAGCGGAGGGAAGGGACACTGAAGCTTTCTTT
>TRBV23-1|13|.|TRBJ1-2|.
CASSRGEPGGYTF
TGCGCCAGCAGCCGGGGAGAGCCGGGAGGCTACACCTTC
>TRBV7-8|16|.|TRBJ2-1|few
CASSFRRSRGGDEQFF
TGTGCCAGCAGCTTCCGACGCAGTAGGGGAGGCGATGAGCAGTTCTTC
>TRBV11-3|14|.|TRBJ2-3|.
CASSLDQGRGTQYF
TGTGCCAGCAGCTTAGATCAGGGCCGAGGTACGCAGTATTTT
>TRBV27|16|TRBD2|TRBJ2-5|.
CASSLMFSGVGETQYF
TGTGCCAGCAGTTTAATGTTTAGCGGGGTTGGAGAGACCCAGTACTTC
>TRBV2|12|.|TRBJ1-1|.
CASRRGNTEAFF
TGTGCCAGCAGAAGGGGGAACACTGAAGCTTTCTTT
>TRBV13|15|.|TRBJ1-1|.
CASSPLRGLNTEAFF
TGTGCCAGCAGCCCACTGCGGGGGCTGAACACTGAAGCTTTCTTT
>TRBV7-2|13|TRBD1|TRBJ2-7|.
CASSYRGEYEQYF
TGTGCCAGCAGCTACAGGGGCGAGTACGAGCAGTACTTC
>TRBV7-3|13|.|TRBJ2-7|once
CASSHPEGSEQYF
TGTGCCAGCAGCCACCCCGAGGGTTCCGAGCAGTACTTC
>TRBV10-1|15|.|TRBJ2-1|few
CASRIQGEFDNEQFF
TGCGCCAGCAGGATCCAGGGTGAGTTTGACAATGAGCAGTTCTTC
>TRBV5-1|17|TRBD2|TRBJ2-3|.
CASSPEGWRGDTDTQYF
TGCGCCAGCAGCCCTGAGGGGTGGCGGGGGGACACAGATACGCAGTATTTT
>TRBV12-5|13|.|TRBJ1-4|.
CASGRQHDEKLFF
TGTGCTAGTGGCAGACAGCACGATGAAAAACTGTTTTTT
>TRBV11-2|15|TRBD1|TRBJ1-2|.
CASSSPRDRGFSYTF
TGTGCCAGCAGCTCACCCCGGGACAGGGGTTTTAGCTACACCTTC
>TRBV5-1|15|.|TRBJ2-7|.
CASSLRGDSSYEQYF
TGCGCCAGCAGCTTGCGGGGAGACTCCTCCTACGAGCAGTACTTC
>TRBV7-2|16|TRBD2|TRBJ2-7|.
CASSLGIAGGVYEQYF
TGTGCCAGCAGCTTAGGAATAGCGGGAGGGGTTTACGAGCAGTACTTC
>TRBV5-1|15|TRBD1|TRBJ1-2|few
CASSWGTGENYGYTF
TGCGCCAGCAGCTGGGGGACAGGGGAAAACTATGGCTACACCTTC
>TRBV4-1|15|.|TRBJ1-1|.
CASSLGGGRGTEAFF
TGCGCCAGCAGCCTGGGTGGAGGGCGAGGAACTGAAGCTTTCTTT
>TRBV6-5|15|TRBD1|TRBJ1-5|few
CASSRTGGLNQPQHF
TGTGCCAGCAGTCGGACAGGGGGGCTCAATCAGCCCCAGCATTTT
>TRBV25-1|14|.|TRBJ1-4|.
CASRFTGGNEKLFF
TGTGCCAGCAGATTTACCGGGGGGAATGAAAAACTGTTTTTT
>TRBV6-2/TRBV6-3|16|.|TRBJ1-5|.
CASSGGTRFLNQPQHF
TGTGCCAGCAGTGGGGGGACTCGCTTCCTCAATCAGCCCCAGCATTTT
>TRBV2|14|.|TRBJ2-3|.
CASSVFGVSDTQYF
TGTGCCAGCAGTGTCTTCGGGGTGTCAGATACGCAGTATTTT
>TRBV4-1|13|TRBD2|TRBJ2-1|once
CASPDGEGNEQFF
TGCGCCAGCCCCGACGGGGAGGGCAATGAGCAGTTCTTC
>TRBV4-1|15|TRBD1|TRBJ1-2|.
CASSQTGDRVRGYTF
TGCGCCAGCAGCCAAACAGGGGACAGGGTCCGTGGCTACACCTTC
>TRBV6-5|13|.|TRBJ1-5|.
CASSYGRGQPQHF
TGTGCCAGCAGTTACGGGAGGGGGCAGCCCCAGCATTTT
>TRBV30|11|.|TRBJ2-1|once
CAWSNTNEQFF
TGTGCCTGGAGTAACACCAATGAGCAGTTCTTC
>TRBV7-9|16|TRBD2|TRBJ2-7|.
CASSLASRSGRHEQYF
TGTGCCAGCAGCTTAGCGTCACGAAGCGGGAGGCATGAGCAGTACTTC
>TRBV7-2|16|.|TRBJ2-7|once
CASSLAARGASYEQYF
TGTGCCAGCAGCTTAGCGGCCAGGGGAGCTTCCTACGAGCAGTACTTC
>TRBV30|16|.|TRBJ2-3|.
CAWSLEGEGWADTQYF
TGTGCCTGGAGCCTAGAGGGAGAGGGATGGGCAGATACGCAGTATTTT
>TRBV3-1/TRBV3-2|15|TRBD1|TRBJ2-7|.
CASSQLGQGSNEQYF
TGTGCCAGCAGCCAACTAGGACAGGGCTCGAACGAGCAGTACTTC
>TRBV10-3|15|.|TRBJ2-5|.
CAISESSGYRETQYF
TGTGCCATCAGTGAGTCTTCGGGGTACCGGGAGACCCAGTACTTC
>TRBV4-3|18|TRBD2|TRBJ2-2|.
CASSRGLGGGRHTGELFF
TGCGCCAGCAGCCGAGGCCTGGGCGGGGGGAGGCACACCGGGGAGCTGTTTTTT
>TRBV2|14|.|TRBJ2-6|.
CASGDSSGANVLTF
TGTGCCAGCGGCGACAGTTCTGGGGCCAACGTCCTGACTTTC
>TRBV7-9|15|.|TRBJ2-2|.
CASTPAGEPTGELFF
TGTGCCAGCACCCCCGCCGGGGAACCAACCGGGGAGCTGTTTTTT
>TRBV29-1|13|.|TRBJ1-5|.
CSVIGSGDQPQHF
TGCAGCGTGATTGGGTCAGGGGATCAGCCCCAGCATTTT
>TRBV7-8|12|.|TRBJ2-3|.
CASKRWADTQYF
TGTGCCAGCAAGAGGTGGGCAGATACGCAGTATTTT
>TRBV7-8|16|.|TRBJ1-2|.
CASSLGGGREDYGYTF
TGTGCCAGCAGCTTAGGGGGGGGCAGGGAGGACTATGGCTACACCTTC
>TRBV7-9|15|.|TRBJ1-2|.
CASTDLDGQNYGYTF
TGTGCCAGCACCGATCTAGACGGACAGAACTATGGCTACACCTTC
>TRBV19|13|.|TRBJ1-2|.
CASTTGGEKGYTF
TGTGCCAGTACCACTGGGGGCGAGAAGGGCTACACCTTC